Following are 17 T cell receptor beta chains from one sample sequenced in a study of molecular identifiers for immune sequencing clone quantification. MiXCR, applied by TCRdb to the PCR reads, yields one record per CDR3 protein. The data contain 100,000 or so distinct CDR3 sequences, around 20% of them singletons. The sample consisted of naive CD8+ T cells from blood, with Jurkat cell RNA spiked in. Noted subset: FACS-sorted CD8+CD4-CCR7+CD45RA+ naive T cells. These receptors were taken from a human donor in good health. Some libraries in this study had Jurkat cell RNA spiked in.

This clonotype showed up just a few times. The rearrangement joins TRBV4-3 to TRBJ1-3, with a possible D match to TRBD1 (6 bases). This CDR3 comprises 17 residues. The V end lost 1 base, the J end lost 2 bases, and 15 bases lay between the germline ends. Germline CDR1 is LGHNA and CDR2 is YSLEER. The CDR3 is CASSQAGLGGPGNTIYF. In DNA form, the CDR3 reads TGCGCCAGCAGCCAAGCGGGCCTTGGGGGGCCTGGAAACACCATATATTTT.

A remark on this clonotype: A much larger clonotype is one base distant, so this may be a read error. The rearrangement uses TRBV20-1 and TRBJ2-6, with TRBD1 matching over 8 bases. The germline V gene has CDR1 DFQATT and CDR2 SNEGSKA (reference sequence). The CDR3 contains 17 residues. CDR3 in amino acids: CSARESRGLFGANVQTF. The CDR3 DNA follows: TGCAGTGCTAGAGAGTCCAGGGGGCTCTTTGGGGCCAACGTCCAGACTTTC.

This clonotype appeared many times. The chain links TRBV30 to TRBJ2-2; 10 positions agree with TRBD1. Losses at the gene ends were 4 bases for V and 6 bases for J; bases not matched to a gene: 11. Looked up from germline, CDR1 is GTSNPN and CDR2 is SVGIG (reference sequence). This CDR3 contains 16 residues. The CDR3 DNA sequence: TGTGCCTGGAACTTTATACCGGGACAGGGGTCCGGGGAGCTGTTTTTT. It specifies CAWNFIPGQGSGELFF.

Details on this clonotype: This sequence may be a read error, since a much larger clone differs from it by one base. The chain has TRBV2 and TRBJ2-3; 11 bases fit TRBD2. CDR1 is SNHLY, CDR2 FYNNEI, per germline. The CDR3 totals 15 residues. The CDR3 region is CATPGLADYTDTQCF. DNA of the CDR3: TGTGCCACCCCGGGACTAGCGGATTACACAGATACGCAGTGTTTT. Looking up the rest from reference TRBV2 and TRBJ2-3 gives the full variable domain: EPEVTQTPSHQVTQMGQEVILRCVPISNHLYFYWYRQILGQKVEFLVSFYNNEISEKSEIFDDQFSVERPDGSNFTLKIRSTKLEDSAMYFCATPGLADYTDTQCFGPGTRLTVL.

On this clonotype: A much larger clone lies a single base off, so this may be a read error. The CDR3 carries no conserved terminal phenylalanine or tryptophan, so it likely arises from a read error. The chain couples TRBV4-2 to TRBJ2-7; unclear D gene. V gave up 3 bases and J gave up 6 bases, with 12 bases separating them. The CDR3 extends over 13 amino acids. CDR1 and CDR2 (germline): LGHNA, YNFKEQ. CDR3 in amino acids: CASSQVAGGEQYL. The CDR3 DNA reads TGTGCCAGCAGCCAGGTCGCAGGCGGCGAGCAGTACCTC.

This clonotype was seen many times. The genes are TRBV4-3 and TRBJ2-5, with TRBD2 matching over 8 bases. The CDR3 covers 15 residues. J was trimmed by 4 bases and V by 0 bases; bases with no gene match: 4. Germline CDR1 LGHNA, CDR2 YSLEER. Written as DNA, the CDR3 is TGCGCCAGCAGCCAAGATCCCAGCGGGGGAGAGACCCAGTACTTC. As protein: CASSQDPSGGETQYF.

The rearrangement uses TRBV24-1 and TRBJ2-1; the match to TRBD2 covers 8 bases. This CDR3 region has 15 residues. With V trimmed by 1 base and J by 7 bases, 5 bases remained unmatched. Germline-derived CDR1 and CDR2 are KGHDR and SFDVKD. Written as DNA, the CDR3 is TGTGCCACCAGTGATTTACCGGGAGGGCCTAATGAGCAGTTCTTC. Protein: CATSDLPGGPNEQFF.

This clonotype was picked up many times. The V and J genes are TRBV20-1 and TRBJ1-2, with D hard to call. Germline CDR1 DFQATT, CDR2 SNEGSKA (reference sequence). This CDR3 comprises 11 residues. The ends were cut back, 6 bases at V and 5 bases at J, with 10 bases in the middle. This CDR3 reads CSATVPYGYTF. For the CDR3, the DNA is TGCAGTGCCACAGTGCCGTATGGCTACACCTTC.

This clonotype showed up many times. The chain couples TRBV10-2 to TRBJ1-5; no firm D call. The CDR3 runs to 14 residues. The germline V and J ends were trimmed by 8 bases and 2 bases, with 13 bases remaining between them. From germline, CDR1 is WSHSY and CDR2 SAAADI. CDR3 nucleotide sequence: TGCGCCAGCGGCGGCGAAATGGGCAATCAGCCCCAGCATTTT. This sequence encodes CASGGEMGNQPQHF.

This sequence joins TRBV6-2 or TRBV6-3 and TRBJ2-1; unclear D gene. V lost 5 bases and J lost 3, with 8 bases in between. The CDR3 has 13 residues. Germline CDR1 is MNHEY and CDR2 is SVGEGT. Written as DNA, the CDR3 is TGTGCCAGCAGTCTAAGCTACTACAATGAGCAGTTCTTC. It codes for CASSLSYYNEQFF.

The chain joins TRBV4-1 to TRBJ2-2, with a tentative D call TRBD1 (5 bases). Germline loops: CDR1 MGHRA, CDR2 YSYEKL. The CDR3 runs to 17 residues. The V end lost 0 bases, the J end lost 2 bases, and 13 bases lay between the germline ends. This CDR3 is CASSQDLWQGNTGELFF. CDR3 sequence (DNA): TGCGCCAGCAGCCAAGATCTCTGGCAGGGAAACACCGGGGAGCTGTTTTTT.

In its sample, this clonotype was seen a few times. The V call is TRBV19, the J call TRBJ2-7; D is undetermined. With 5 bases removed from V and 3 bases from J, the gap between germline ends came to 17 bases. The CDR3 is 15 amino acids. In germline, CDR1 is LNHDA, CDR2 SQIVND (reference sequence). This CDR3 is CASSPDHRGVYEQYF. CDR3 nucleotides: TGTGCCAGTAGTCCCGACCACCGAGGAGTCTACGAGCAGTACTTC.

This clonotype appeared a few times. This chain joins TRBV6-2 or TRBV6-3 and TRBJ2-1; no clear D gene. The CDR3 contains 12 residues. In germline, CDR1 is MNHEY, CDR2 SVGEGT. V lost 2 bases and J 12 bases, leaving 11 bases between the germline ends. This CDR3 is CASSYPSVGQFF. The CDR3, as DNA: TGTGCCAGCAGTTACCCCAGCGTTGGGCAGTTCTTC.

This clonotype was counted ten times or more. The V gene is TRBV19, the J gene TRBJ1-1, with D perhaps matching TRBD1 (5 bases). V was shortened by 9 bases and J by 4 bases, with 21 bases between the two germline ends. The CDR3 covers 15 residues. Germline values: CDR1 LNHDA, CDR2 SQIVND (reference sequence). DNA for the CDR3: TGTGCCAGCACTCAGGGAGTAGTTTCTAGCACTGAAGCTTTCTTT. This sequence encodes CASTQGVVSSTEAFF.

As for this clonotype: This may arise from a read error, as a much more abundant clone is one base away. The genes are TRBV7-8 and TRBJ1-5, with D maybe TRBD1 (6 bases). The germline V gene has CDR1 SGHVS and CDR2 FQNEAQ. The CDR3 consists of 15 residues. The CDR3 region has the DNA TGTGCCAGCAGCAAGAGGACAGCTAGCAATCTGCCCCAGCATTTT. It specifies CASSKRTASNLPQHF. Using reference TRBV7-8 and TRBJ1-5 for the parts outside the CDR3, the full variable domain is GAGVSQSPRYKVAKRGQDVALRCDPISGHVSLFWYQQALGQGPEFLTYFQNEAQLDKSGLPSDRFFAERPEGSVSTLKIQRTQQEDSAVYLCASSKRTASNLPQHFGDGTRLSIL.

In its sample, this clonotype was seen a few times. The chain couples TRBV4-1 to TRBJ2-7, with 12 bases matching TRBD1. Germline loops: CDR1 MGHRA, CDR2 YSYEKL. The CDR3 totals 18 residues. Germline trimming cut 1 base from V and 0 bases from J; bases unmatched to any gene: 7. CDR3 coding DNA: TGCGCCAGCAGCCAAGGACCCGGGACAGGGGGCCTCTCCTACGAGCAGTACTTC. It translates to CASSQGPGTGGLSYEQYF.

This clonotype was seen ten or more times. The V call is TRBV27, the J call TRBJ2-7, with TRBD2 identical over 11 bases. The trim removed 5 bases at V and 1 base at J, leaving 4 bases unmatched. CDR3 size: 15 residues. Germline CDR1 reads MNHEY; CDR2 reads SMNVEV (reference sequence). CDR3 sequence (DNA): TGTGCCAGCAGTGCCCGACTAGCGGGATCCTACGAGCAGTACTTC. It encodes CASSARLAGSYEQYF.